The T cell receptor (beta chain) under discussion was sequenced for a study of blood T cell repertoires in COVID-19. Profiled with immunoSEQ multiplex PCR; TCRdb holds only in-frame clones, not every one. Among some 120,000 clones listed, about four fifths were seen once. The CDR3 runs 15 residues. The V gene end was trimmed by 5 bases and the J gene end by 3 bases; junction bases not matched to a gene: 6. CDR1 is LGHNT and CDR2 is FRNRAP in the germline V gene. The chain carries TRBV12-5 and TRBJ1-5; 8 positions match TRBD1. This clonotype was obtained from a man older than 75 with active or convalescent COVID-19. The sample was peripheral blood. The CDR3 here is CASGPGTGYNQPQHF. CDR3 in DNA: TGTGCTAGTGGTCCCGGGACAGGCTACAATCAGCCCCAGCATTTT. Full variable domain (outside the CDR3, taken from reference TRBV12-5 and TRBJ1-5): DARVTQTPRHKVTEMGQEVTMRCQPILGHNTVFWYRQTMMQGLELLAYFRNRAPLDDSGMPKDRFSAEMPDATLATLKIQPSEPRDSAVYFCASGPGTGYNQPQHFGDGTRLSIL.